The subject of this entry is one TCR beta chain. What it binds is not known. TCRdb's table, derived via immunoSEQ multiplex PCR, lists solely in-frame clones and lacks some. Here the sample spans around 100,000 clones, roughly 84% being singletons. The CDR3 runs to 13 residues. Losses at the gene ends were 6 bases for V and 7 bases for J; bases not matched to a gene: 4. Germline CDR1 MNHNY, CDR2 SVGAGI (reference sequence). This specimen comes from a study of graft-versus-host responses after intestinal transplantation. Study outcomes and limitations: Present in recipient marrow, GvH clones included some that appeared first in ileum or blood.

The material sequenced was unstimulated CD4+ T cells sorted from spleen or lymph node cells, taken before transplant. The chain has TRBV6-6 and TRBJ1-2; 11 positions agree with TRBD1. The clonotype originates from a human donor who was the organ donor for an intestinal transplant. The CDR3 bases are TGTGCCAGCAGACCCGGGACAGGGGGTGGCTACACCTTC. Translating gives CASRPGTGGGYTF.